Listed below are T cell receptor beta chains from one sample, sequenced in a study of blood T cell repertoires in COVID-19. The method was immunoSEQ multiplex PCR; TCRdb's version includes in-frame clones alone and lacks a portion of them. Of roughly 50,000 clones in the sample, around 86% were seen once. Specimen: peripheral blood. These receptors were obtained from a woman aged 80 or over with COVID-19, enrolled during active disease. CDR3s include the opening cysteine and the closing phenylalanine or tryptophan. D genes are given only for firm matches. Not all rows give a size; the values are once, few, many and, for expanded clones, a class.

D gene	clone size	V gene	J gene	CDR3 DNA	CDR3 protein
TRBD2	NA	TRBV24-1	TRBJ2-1	TGTGCCACCAGTCGACTAGCGGGAGGAATGAGGGAGCAGTTCTTC	CATSRLAGGMREQFF
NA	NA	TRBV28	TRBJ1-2	TGTGCCAGCAGTTTACTTCGACAGCTCTATGGCTACACCTTC	CASSLLRQLYGYTF
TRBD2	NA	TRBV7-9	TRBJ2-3	TGTGCCAGCAGCCCCGGACTAGCGGGAGGGCCTACAGATACGCAGTATTTT	CASSPGLAGGPTDTQYF
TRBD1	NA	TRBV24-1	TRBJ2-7	TGTGCCACCAGTGACCGAGGACAGGGATTCTACGAGCAGTACTTC	CATSDRGQGFYEQYF
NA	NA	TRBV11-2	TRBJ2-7	TGTGCCAGCAGCTTTTCGGGGTTGGGGGAGCAGTACTTC	CASSFSGLGEQYF
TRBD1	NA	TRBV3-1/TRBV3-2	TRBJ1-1	TGTGCCAGCAGCCCCAGACAGGGACCGAACACTGAAGCTTTCTTT	CASSPRQGPNTEAFF
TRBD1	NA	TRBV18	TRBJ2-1	TGTGCCAGCTCGCTGCGACAGGGGAGCTTTAATGAGCAGTTCTTC	CASSLRQGSFNEQFF
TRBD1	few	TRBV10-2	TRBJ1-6	TGCGCCAGCATCTCAGGGGGCTTGGATTCACCCCTCCACTTT	CASISGGLDSPLHF
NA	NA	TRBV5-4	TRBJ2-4	TGTGCCAGCAGCGTGCTACAGGGTTCTAGAAACATTCAGTACTTC	CASSVLQGSRNIQYF
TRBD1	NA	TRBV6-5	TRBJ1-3	TGTGCCAGCAGTTATTCCACGACAGGGGGAGGAAACACCATATATTTT	CASSYSTTGGGNTIYF
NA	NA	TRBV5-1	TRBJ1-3	TGCGCCAGCTCAAACCGACCTGACAGAGCTGGAAACACCATATATTTT	CASSNRPDRAGNTIYF
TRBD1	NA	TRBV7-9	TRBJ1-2	TGTGCCAGCAGCTTAGGACAGGGTGTGGATGGCTACACCTTC	CASSLGQGVDGYTF
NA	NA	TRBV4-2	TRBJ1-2	TGTGCCAGCAGCCAAGACAGGGGCTACACCTTC	CASSQDRGYTF
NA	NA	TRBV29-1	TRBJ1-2	TGCAGCGTTGCCGGTATAACGACTCCCTATGGCTACACCTTC	CSVAGITTPYGYTF
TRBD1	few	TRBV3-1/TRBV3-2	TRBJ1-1	TGTGCCAGCAGCCCGGGACAGGTGAGGACCACTGAAGCTTTCTTT	CASSPGQVRTTEAFF
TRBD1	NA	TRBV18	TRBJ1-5	TGTGCCAGCTCACCTTCTAGGACAGGGGGAGGCAATCAGCCCCAGCATTTT	CASSPSRTGGGNQPQHF
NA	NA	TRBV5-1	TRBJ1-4	TGCGCCAGCAGCCTAAAGGTGGCGGGAACTAATGAAAAACTGTTTTTT	CASSLKVAGTNEKLFF
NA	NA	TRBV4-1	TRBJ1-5	TGCGCCAGCAGCCAGTCAGGACAGAATAGCAATCAGCCCCAGCATTTT	CASSQSGQNSNQPQHF
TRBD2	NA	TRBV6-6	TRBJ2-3	TGTGCCAGCAGTTACCGGGGGGGCACAGATACGCAGTATTTT	CASSYRGGTDTQYF
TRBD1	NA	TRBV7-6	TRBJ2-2	TGTGCCAGCAGCTTCCTGACAGGGGGCGGGGAGCTGTTTTTT	CASSFLTGGGELFF
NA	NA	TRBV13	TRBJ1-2	TGTGCCAGCAGCTCTCCCAGGCAGCACTATGGCTACACCTTC	CASSSPRQHYGYTF
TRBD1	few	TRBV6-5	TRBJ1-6	TGTGCCAGCAGTACATGGACAGGGGGTTCACCCCTCCACTTT	CASSTWTGGSPLHF
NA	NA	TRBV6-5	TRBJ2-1	TGTGCCAGCAGACCCAGGGTTCCGTTCTATGAGCAGTTCTTC	CASRPRVPFYEQFF
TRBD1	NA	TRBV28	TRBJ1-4	TGTGCCAGCAGGACAGGGGGGGCCAATGAAAAACTGTTTTTT	CASRTGGANEKLFF
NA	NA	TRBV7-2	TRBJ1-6	TGTGCCAGCAGCTTTTTGAGCTATAATTCACCCCTCCACTTT	CASSFLSYNSPLHF
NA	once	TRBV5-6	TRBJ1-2	TGTGCCAGCAGCACCCAGACTGTGGGCTACACCTTC	CASSTQTVGYTF
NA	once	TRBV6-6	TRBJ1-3	TGTGCCAGCAGGCCAACAGGCTTCGGAAACACCATATATTTT	CASRPTGFGNTIYF
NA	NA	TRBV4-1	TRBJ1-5	TGCGCCAGCAGCCAGGGGGGAATGGCCCAGCATTTT	CASSQGGMAQHF
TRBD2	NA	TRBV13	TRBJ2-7	TGTGCCAGCAGCCGATATAGCGGGAGGCGAGGTATGGAGCAGTACTTC	CASSRYSGRRGMEQYF
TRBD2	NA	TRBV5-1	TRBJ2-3	TGCGCCAGCAGCGCGGGACTAGCGGGGGTACCTAGCACAGATACGCAGTATTTT	CASSAGLAGVPSTDTQYF
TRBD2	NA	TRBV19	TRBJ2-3	TGTGCCAGTAGTGCAGGGACTAGCGATAGAACGCAGTATTTT	CASSAGTSDRTQYF
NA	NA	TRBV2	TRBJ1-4	TGTGCCAGCAGTGAACAGAGGGCGTCTAATGAAAAACTGTTTTTT	CASSEQRASNEKLFF
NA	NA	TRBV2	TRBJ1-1	TGTGCCAGCAGGGGCGTCAGGGCCCCTATGGGTGAAGCTTTCTTT	CASRGVRAPMGEAFF